The present T cell receptor beta chain was sequenced within a study of OX40 agonist ivuxolimab in advanced cancers. Assay used: immunoSEQ multiplex PCR; TCRdb lists only in-frame clones, some missing. Of roughly 97,000 clones in the sample, roughly 90% are singletons; the top ten hold 0.79%. General observations from the study: Among the nonresponders, some also had low normalized T-cell clonal expansion.

This CDR3 has 17 amino acids. Trimming cost V 4 bases and J 9 bases; bases outside gene matches: 13. Germline-derived CDR1 and CDR2 are MGHRA and YSYEKL. In this sample, this clone turned up a few times. Its antigen is as yet unknown. The material was CD4+ or CD8+ T cells sorted from blood, obtained in a trial of the OX40 agonist ivuxolimab. The receptor's source is an adult with an advanced solid tumor such as melanoma, head and neck, liver or kidney cancer. The chain combines TRBV4-1 with TRBJ1-6; 9 bases map to TRBD1. CDR3 nucleotide sequence: TGCGCCAGCAGCCCAGGGAAACCGGGACAGGGACCTTCACCCCTCCACTTT. Protein product: CASSPGKPGQGPSPLHF.